These 22 T cell receptor beta chains were all obtained from the same sample, sequenced in a study of blood T cell repertoires in COVID-19. TCRdb's table, derived via immunoSEQ multiplex PCR, lists solely in-frame clones and lacks some. Of about 160,000 clones in the sample, 81% were seen once. Sequencing was carried out using PBMCs or T cells enriched from blood (not recorded which). Source of these receptors: a woman in her thirties or forties with acute COVID-19.

This chain uses TRBV18 with TRBJ2-7; the match to TRBD1 covers 9 bases. This CDR3 has 13 residues. CDR1 is KGHSH and CDR2 is LQKENI in the germline V gene. The V and J ends lost 8 bases and 5 bases, in that order; junction bases with no gene match: 7. This chain's CDR3 is CASGQGLENEQYF. In DNA form, the CDR3 reads TGTGCCAGCGGACAGGGGTTGGAGAACGAGCAGTACTTC. Combining the CDR3 with reference TRBV18 and TRBJ2-7 gives the whole variable domain NAGVMQNPRHLVRRRGQEARLRCSPMKGHSHVYWYRQLPEEGLKFMVYLQKENIIDESGMPKERFSAEFPKEGPSILRIQQVVRGDSAAYFCASGQGLENEQYFGPGTRLTVT.

This clone appeared a single time. The chain has TRBV30 and TRBJ2-1; 10 nucleotides align to TRBD2. CDR1 and CDR2 from the germline V gene are GTSNPN and SVGIG (reference sequence). CDR3 length equals 16 residues. With 0 bases clipped from V and 7 bases from J, the junction kept 9 bases outside the gene matches. The CDR3 DNA reads TGTGCCTGGAGTGTACCGCTAGCGGGAGCTAGAAATGAGCAGTTCTTC. Protein product: CAWSVPLAGARNEQFF.

The V gene is TRBV9, the J gene TRBJ1-1, with no clear D. CDR1 is SGDLS, CDR2 YYNGEE, per germline. Between the trimmed V and J ends, which lost 4 bases and 1 base, there was a span of 8 bases. The CDR3 has 13 residues. CDR3 bases: TGTGCCAGCAGCCAAGGCGGGAACACTGAAGCTTTCTTT. It encodes CASSQGGNTEAFF.

The rearrangement joins TRBV5-1 to TRBJ1-1; TRBD1 agrees at 8 bases. After removal of 4 bases from V and 1 base from J, the junction contained 3 bases not matched to a gene. Germline V gene lookup returns CDR1 SGHRS and CDR2 YFSETQ. The length of the CDR3 is 14 residues. The CDR3 reads CASSQGQENTEAFF. CDR3 coding DNA: TGCGCCAGCAGCCAGGGACAGGAGAACACTGAAGCTTTCTTT. Full variable domain (missing parts from reference TRBV5-1 and TRBJ1-1): KAGVTQTPRYLIKTRGQQVTLSCSPISGHRSVSWYQQTPGQGLQFLFEYFSETQRNKGNFPGRFSGRQFSNSRSEMNVSTLELGDSALYLCASSQGQENTEAFFGQGTRLTVV.

This clone was detected many times. The chain combines TRBV4-1 with TRBJ2-4; 9 bases match TRBD1. CDR1 MGHRA and CDR2 YSYEKL come from the germline V gene. CDR3 length equals 16 residues. V trimming: 0 bases; J trimming: 4 bases; junction bases outside the gene matches: 4. This CDR3 is CASSQDWGTGKNIQYF. Here the CDR3 DNA reads TGCGCCAGCAGCCAAGATTGGGGGACAGGGAAAAACATTCAGTACTTC.

The J gene is TRBJ2-1, the V gene TRBV6-4; 14 bases line up with TRBD2. The CDR3 sequence is 15 residues long. V was clipped by 3 bases and J by 5 bases; unmatched bases: 0. The germline V gene encodes CDR1 MRHNA and CDR2 SNTAGT. As DNA, the CDR3 is TGTGCCAGCAGTGAGGGACTAGCGGGAGACAATGAGCAGTTCTTC. Translating gives CASSEGLAGDNEQFF.

The V call is TRBV5-1, the J call TRBJ1-2; the match to TRBD1 covers 8 bases. Germline-derived CDR1 and CDR2 are SGHRS and YFSETQ. J was trimmed by 4 bases and V by 3 bases; bases with no gene match: 5. This CDR3 spans 14 amino acids. The CDR3 reads CASSSQGVGYGYTF. The DNA of the CDR3 is TGCGCCAGCAGCTCACAGGGGGTAGGCTATGGCTACACCTTC.

J is TRBJ2-5 and V is TRBV14, with 11 bases matching TRBD2. The trim removed 4 bases at V and 1 base at J, leaving 5 bases unmatched. This CDR3 has 16 residues. CDR1 is SGHDN, CDR2 FVKESK, per germline. In DNA, the CDR3 is TGTGCCAGCAGCCTTCGGACTAGCGGGCTCCAAGAGACCCAGTACTTC. Its protein product is CASSLRTSGLQETQYF.

The chain carries TRBV11-2 and TRBJ2-2, with a tentative D call TRBD1 (6 bases). Germline CDR1 is SGHAT and CDR2 is FQNNGV. V was clipped by 4 bases and J by 1 base, with 16 bases between them. This CDR3 spans 17 amino acids. CDR3 amino acids: CASSSLGTRGNTGELFF. CDR3 coding DNA: TGTGCCAGCAGCTCCCTAGGGACCAGGGGGAACACCGGGGAGCTGTTTTTT. Full variable domain (rest looked up from reference TRBV11-2 and TRBJ2-2): EAGVAQSPRYKIIEKRQSVAFWCNPISGHATLYWYQQILGQGPKLLIQFQNNGVVDDSQLPKDRFSAERLKGVDSTLKIQPAKLEDSAVYLCASSSLGTRGNTGELFFGEGSRLTVL.

The rearrangement links TRBV9 to TRBJ1-2; D ambiguous. The CDR3 loop spans 14 amino acids. V lost 0 bases, J lost 4 bases, and 10 bases lay in between. Germline V gene data show CDR1 as SGDLS and CDR2 as YYNGEE. CDR3 coding DNA: TGTGCCAGCAGCGTAGAGGAGGGAACCTATGGCTACACCTTC. This sequence encodes CASSVEEGTYGYTF.

The V call is TRBV12-2, the J call TRBJ2-7; TRBD1, the D gene given by the table, was not confirmed from the DNA. TRBV12-2 is noted as a pseudogene. The CDR3 spans 18 residues. The CDR3 DNA is TGTGCAAGTCGCTTAACGCCTCAGGTGCCCCCCCATTTCTACGAGCAGTACGTC. As protein: CASRLTPQVPPHFYEQYV.

This chain uses TRBV10-3 with TRBJ2-5; the match to TRBD2 covers 9 bases. Germline V lookup: CDR1 ENHRY, CDR2 SYGVKD. The CDR3 covers 16 residues. Losses at the gene ends were 2 bases for V and 1 base for J; bases not matched to a gene: 5. The CDR3 coding sequence is TGTGCCATCAGTGAGGGGCTAGCGGGGATCCAAGAGACCCAGTACTTC. Translation: CAISEGLAGIQETQYF.

J is TRBJ1-1 and V is TRBV19; TRBD1 is a possible D gene (5 bases). This CDR3 contains 12 residues. Trimming pared 2 bases from V and 8 bases from J, leaving 9 bases between. In germline, CDR1 is LNHDA, CDR2 SQIVND (reference sequence). This CDR3 is CASSINGGEAFF. The DNA for the CDR3 is TGTGCCAGTAGTATAAATGGGGGGGAAGCTTTCTTT.

This chain joins TRBV11-1 and TRBJ2-1; no firm D call. From germline, CDR1 is SGHAT and CDR2 FQDESV (reference sequence). CDR3 length equals 12 residues. V dropped 1 base and J dropped 9 bases, with 7 bases sitting between them. The CDR3 here is CASSLEASEQFF. The CDR3 nucleotides read TGTGCCAGCAGCTTAGAAGCTAGTGAGCAGTTCTTC.

The gene calls are TRBV7-9 and TRBJ2-7; 7 positions match TRBD2. This CDR3 is built from 14 residues. Unmatched junction bases numbered 6, after V lost 5 bases and J lost 2 bases. Germline CDR1 and CDR2: SEHNR and FQNEAQ (reference sequence). The CDR3 is CASSQREAPYEQYV. The CDR3, as DNA: TGTGCCAGCAGCCAACGGGAGGCCCCCTACGAGCAGTACGTC.

V and J are TRBV7-3 and TRBJ1-6; 7 bases line up with TRBD1. The CDR3 has 16 amino acids. The V gene's germline CDR1 is SGHTA and CDR2 FQGTGA. Trimming removed 5 bases from V and 9 bases from J; junction bases left unmatched: 13. Written as DNA, the CDR3 is TGTGCCAGCAGCCTGAACCGACAGGGATCGAGTTCACCCCTCCACTTT. This codes for CASSLNRQGSSSPLHF.

This clone was found once. This rearrangement joins TRBV7-2 to TRBJ2-3; tentatively, D is TRBD2 (5 bases). The ends were cut back, 3 bases at V and 0 bases at J, with 10 bases in the middle. The CDR3 loop spans 15 amino acids. Germline lookup yields CDR1 SGHTA and CDR2 FQGNSA. The CDR3 loop is CASSFQLVSTDTQYF. In nucleotides, the CDR3 is TGTGCCAGCAGCTTTCAACTAGTCAGCACAGATACGCAGTATTTT.

This rearrangement joins TRBV27 to TRBJ2-7; D might be TRBD1 (7 bases). The CDR3 sequence is 14 residues long. Per the germline V gene, CDR1 is MNHEY and CDR2 is SMNVEV (reference sequence). V gave up 5 bases and J gave up 4 bases, with 15 bases separating them. CDR3 bases: TGTGCCAGCAGTCCGATGACAGGGAGGTACGAGCAGTACGTC. Amino acids: CASSPMTGRYEQYV.

This chain links TRBV27 with TRBJ2-1; 7 bases are shared with TRBD2. The CDR3 sequence is 16 residues long. Germline CDR1 MNHEY, CDR2 SMNVEV (reference sequence). With 6 bases clipped from V and 3 bases from J, the junction kept 11 bases outside the gene matches. The CDR3 spells CASRFRAGEFYNEQFF. The CDR3 DNA reads TGTGCCAGCAGGTTTAGGGCGGGAGAATTCTACAATGAGCAGTTCTTC.

Note on this clone: One end of the junction does not line up with germline, which may come from a read error. The chain carries TRBV25-1 and TRBJ2-1, with D possibly being TRBD2 (5 bases). The CDR3 loop spans 12 amino acids. In germline, CDR1 is MGHDK, CDR2 SYGVNS. CDR3 nucleotide sequence: TGTGCCAGCAGTGATAGGTGGACTCTAACGGTCTTC. Its translation: CASSDRWTLTVF.

In nucleotides, the CDR3 is TGTGCCAGCAGCCATCTAGCCGGGACAGGGTATGGCTACACCTTC. Residues: CASSHLAGTGYGYTF. The chain links TRBV3-1 (or the pseudogene TRBV3-2) to TRBJ1-2; 9 nucleotides match TRBD1. V lost 3 bases, J lost 5 bases, and 7 bases stayed unmatched. This CDR3 spans 15 amino acids. In germline, CDR1 is LGHDT, CDR2 YNNKEL (reference sequence).

This clone has a count of ten or more. The chain is built from TRBV4-2 and TRBJ2-3; D gene ambiguous. Germline V lookup: CDR1 LGHNA, CDR2 YNFKEQ. This CDR3 region has 15 residues. Between the trimmed V and J ends, which lost 1 base and 1 base, there was a span of 9 bases. CDR3 bases: TGTGCCAGCAGCCAAGGAGGTCAAGGCACAGATACGCAGTATTTT. It translates to CASSQGGQGTDTQYF.